The clone carrying this T cell receptor (beta chain) was counted a few times. Sequencing targeted TCR beta in T cells from blood (CD8+ and CD4+). In contrast to the negatively isolated CD8+ and CD4+ T cells, TEMRA cells were FACS-enriched. The sample comes from a study of CD8 T cells in Susac syndrome. V was cut by 0 bases and J by 5 bases, with 14 bases left in between. The CDR3 runs 15 residues. Germline V gives CDR1 SGHRS, CDR2 YFSETQ. Reverse transcription used roughly 0.5 to 1 ug RNA and random hexamers. Amplification of TCR beta CDR3 spanned 54 Vbeta and 13 Jbeta via immunoSEQ multiplex PCR. In TCRdb, the immunoSEQ multiplex PCR reads were re-called with MiXCR into one record per CDR3 protein. The sample carries 67,000 or so distinct CDR3 sequences, 93% recorded once.

The sequenced sample was CD4+ T cells from PBMCs. This clonotype was sampled from a human donor with Susac syndrome. The chain recombines TRBV5-1 with TRBJ2-5, with TRBD1 as a possible D gene (6 bases). The CDR3: CASSLEGQPWETQYF. The CDR3, as DNA: TGCGCCAGCAGCTTGGAAGGACAGCCCTGGGAGACCCAGTACTTC.